This T cell receptor (beta chain) was retrieved from a study of chemoradiotherapy in HPV16-positive cancers. In the study overall: Functional T-cell assays on a couple of HPV16-positive patients' cells defined candidate HPV-specific clones and common TCR motifs. General study results and limits: In HPV16-positive patients, HPV-responsive T-cell expansion tracked better recurrence-free survival.

Concerning this clone: Antigen unknown.

Samples were taken several times over chemoradiotherapy. The repertoire was sequenced with immunoSEQ multiplex PCR; TCRdb's copy has only in-frame clones and lacks some. This table has 6,500 or so clones, 80% to 90% appearing once. The receptor was derived from a human donor with HPV-associated anogenital cancer. Sequencing was performed on tumor tissue, taken from a patient who underwent chemoradiotherapy.

The CDR3 nucleotides are TGCAGTGCTAGCTGGGGAACTGAGCAGTTCTTC. This translates into CSASWGTEQFF. The V gene is TRBV20-1, the J gene TRBJ2-1; D not certain. Trimming cost V 3 bases and J 9 bases, with 9 bases left between them. Germline V gene sequence: CDR1 DFQATT, CDR2 SNEGSKA (reference sequence). CDR3 size: 11 residues.